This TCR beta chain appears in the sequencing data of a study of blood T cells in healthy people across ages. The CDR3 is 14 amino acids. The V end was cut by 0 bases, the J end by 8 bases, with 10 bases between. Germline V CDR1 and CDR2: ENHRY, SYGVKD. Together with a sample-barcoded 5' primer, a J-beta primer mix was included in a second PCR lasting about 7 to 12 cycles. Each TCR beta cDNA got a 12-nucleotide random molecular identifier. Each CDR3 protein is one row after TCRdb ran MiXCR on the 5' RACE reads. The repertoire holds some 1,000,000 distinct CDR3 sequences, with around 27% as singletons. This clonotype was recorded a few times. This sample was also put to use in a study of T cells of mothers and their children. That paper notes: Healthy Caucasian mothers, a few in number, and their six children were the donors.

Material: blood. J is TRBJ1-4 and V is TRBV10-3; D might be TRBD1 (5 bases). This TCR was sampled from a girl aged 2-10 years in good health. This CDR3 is CAISESTGTEKLFF. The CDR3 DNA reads TGTGCCATCAGTGAGTCAACGGGGACGGAAAAACTGTTTTTT.